The clone carrying this T cell receptor beta chain was observed a single time. Its antigen is currently unknown. Documented time point: new active TB diagnosis, blood taken before or within 7 days of starting treatment. This record belongs to a study of T cells in tuberculosis. At the level of the study: A South African cohort included IGRA-negative adolescents, latently infected IGRA-positive adolescents and adults with active tuberculosis. General study points: Smaller alpha distances in active tuberculosis partly reflected shorter CDR3-alpha lengths.

Produced via immunoSEQ multiplex PCR; TCRdb's table is partial and in-frame only. The repertoire includes tens of thousands of clones, more than 90% of them detected once, and about 1.5% sits in the top ten. Material: PBMCs, obtained at tuberculosis diagnosis. The origin of this receptor is an adult with tuberculosis.

The CDR3 region is CASSFRDREKLFF. Here the CDR3 DNA reads TGTGCCAGCAGTTTCCGGGACAGGGAAAAACTGTTTTTT. The V and J genes are TRBV28 and TRBJ1-4; 8 positions agree with TRBD1. Germline V gives CDR1 MDHEN, CDR2 SYDVKM. The CDR3 length is 13 residues. Trimming took 3 bases from V and 8 from J; bases not matched to a gene: 2.